This T cell receptor (beta chain) was profiled in a study of T cell responses to AZD1222 COVID-19 vaccine. Regarding the study as a whole: Spike-specific TCR repertoires showed rising breadth and depth after two AZD1222 doses. The study reported that nearly half of spike-specific TCRs target unmutated variant regions.

Assay: immunoSEQ multiplex PCR; the TCRdb copy retains only in-frame clones and omits some. The data show roughly 180,000 clones, roughly nine tenths seen once. In regard to this clone: Its antigen remains unknown.

CDR3 size: 15 residues. Germline loops: CDR1 SEHNR, CDR2 FQNEAQ (reference sequence). V trimming: 8 bases; J trimming: 7 bases; junction bases outside the gene matches: 7. The starting material was peripheral blood, obtained on day 0 of AZD1222 vaccination. This TCR derives from an adult in good health. The genes are TRBV7-9 and TRBJ2-1; 14 bases line up with TRBD2. In DNA form, the CDR3 reads TGTGCCAGCCGACTAGCGGGAGGGCTCTTGAATGAGCAGTTCTTC. Residues: CASRLAGGLLNEQFF.